This record looks at one T cell receptor (beta chain) sequence and its context. No cognate antigen has been identified for it. No qualities accompany the bases; no much larger clone lies one base away. The germline V gene encodes CDR1 MNHEY and CDR2 SVGAGI. A distance of 9 bases separates the germline ends of V and J, which lose 5 bases and 2 bases respectively. Measured from the cysteine to the phenylalanine, the CDR3 is 13 residues long. Only the CDR3 region is kept as DNA, spanning 39 bases read in frame from base 1. The label giving this sample's time point can be read as: pre-sensitization, week 0. The treatment or condition label of this sample denotes: therapeutic diphenylcyclopropenone sensitization with weekly scalp DPC. At each patch-test visit, blood was drawn before the patch test was applied. Eligible patients were aged 18 to 70, diagnosed with alopecia, deemed suitable for DPC therapy, and excluded if pregnant. Total RNA was isolated from unfractionated whole blood collected in Tempus Blood RNA tubes.

Library construction relied on RACE. The run used a NextSeq 500. During library preparation, unique molecular identifiers were attached to individual cDNA molecules so that TCRs could be counted quantitatively and reproducibly. For every blood RNA sample, sequencing covered both the TCR alpha and TCR beta chains. The study's processing was this. The median number of TCRs per sample was roughly 100,000, ranging from about 23,224 to 700,000. V, J and CDR3 annotation of the TCR reads was carried out using the Decombinator software suite. Every sample was subsampled to the same number of TCRs (28,000) for the PS versus PT1 abundance plots. TCRs were defined as expanded if absent before sensitization and observed at least eight times at the 2-week time point. In TCRdb, the public reads were trimmed at Q25 with fastp and aligned with MiXCR, with productive beta chains retained. All rows with the same CDR3 protein become a single entry with the most common DNA and genes. These V and J calls originate from TCRdb's pipeline instead of the authors' own analysis. The sample data list about 380,000 distinct CDR3 sequences, and 5.1% of these were observed just once. The leading ten clones occupy 2.5% to 3% of the sample.

These data belong to a study of human T cells and chemical hapten exposure (dated by TCRdb to the early 2020s). At the level of the whole study: For sensitization, 2% DPC in acetone was applied to a roughly 2 cm by roughly 2 cm area of upper inner arm skin. Libraries were pooled for sequencing, and per-sample TCR yields varied mainly because of small differences in library volumes within the pool. Weekly therapeutic DPC doses were additionally applied to the scalp of patients throughout the roughly 23-week study period. Alopecia areata with under or over 50% scalp involvement, alopecia totalis and alopecia universalis were represented in the patient cohort, which was mostly female. Blood for TCR sequencing was provided by twenty-nine alopecia patients at one to four time points (pre-sensitization, 2, 6 and 24 weeks). Patient blood was sampled pre-sensitization (week 0) and at 2, 6 and about 24 weeks after DPC sensitization. Patch tests used Finn chambers with 0.01% DPC on the upper back, scored after 6 days by International Contact Dermatitis Research Group standards. This study followed changes in the peripheral blood TCR repertoire in vivo during primary and secondary sensitization of alopecia patients to the hapten diphenylcyclopropenone (DPC). Summary of the overall study and its limitations: Because all patients had alopecia, a presumed autoimmune disease, the immune response of the patients might differ from that of healthy individuals. The number of PT1 expanded TCRs positively correlated with patch test score, significant at thresholds 8, 16 and 32 but not 4. Repeated subsampling changed both the strength of the expansion versus patch-test correlation and the threshold at which that correlation became significant. The number of TCRs above 1 in 1000 frequency did not change with DPC sensitization; there was no evidence of global repertoire structure alterations. Expanded TCRs formed significantly more large CDR3 similarity clusters than pre-sensitization or healthy control sets, consistent with antigen-driven responses.

The sample consisted of whole blood, taken in connection with sensitization to the hapten diphenylcyclopropenone (DPC). This chain joins TRBV6-5 to TRBJ2-5, with the identity of the D gene unclear. The sequence was obtained from a woman aged 50 to 60 with alopecia areata. Some clones in this sample may be carry-over from other donors' samples. Here is the DNA: TGTGCCAGCAGTCCATCTATACAAGAGACCCAGTACTTC. Its product reads: CASSPSIQETQYF.